This TCR beta chain was sequenced in a study of T cells in Graves' hyperthyroidism and ophthalmopathy. Trimming shortened V by 5 bases and J by 6 bases, and 14 bases separated the two germline ends. CDR1 is LNHDA and CDR2 is SQIVND in the germline V gene (reference sequence). CDR3 length equals 13 residues. Using RNA transcripts as the source, TCR beta CDR3 regions were amplified. A set of HTBI primers served as the primers for a first-round RT-PCR of the TCR CDR3. Using its own MiXCR run on the multiplex PCR reads, TCRdb lists one record per CDR3 protein. The data show approximately 620,000 distinct CDR3 sequences, roughly a sixth seen once.

The sequencing sample was made of blood. This TCR was recovered from a woman aged 40 to 50 with Graves' ophthalmopathy. The gene calls are TRBV19 and TRBJ2-7, with D possibly matching TRBD2 (5 bases). The CDR3 DNA reads as TGTGCCAGTAGTGCCCGGGAACTAGTCGAGCAGTACTTC. Encoded protein: CASSARELVEQYF.